Listed below are T cell receptor beta chains from one sample, sequenced in a study of shared clonotypes between healthy human individuals. Clones were sequenced by immunoSEQ multiplex PCR, and TCRdb holds only the in-frame ones, with some missing. Of around 510,000 clones listed, around 96% are singletons. Sequencing used naive CD4+ T cells sorted from blood. All receptors derive from a woman aged 25 to 39 in good health. The CDR3 runs from the conserved cysteine through the conserved F or W. A D gene is named only where the DNA matches it firmly. A row's size may be missing; if present it is once, few, many or a size class.

j_gene: TRBJ2-7
abundance: .
d_gene: TRBD2
v_gene: TRBV25-1
CDR3aa: CASSDPGSGSSEQYF
CDR3nt: TGTGCCAGCAGTGACCCGGGTAGCGGGAGCTCCGAGCAGTACTTC

j_gene: TRBJ2-7
abundance: .
d_gene: .
v_gene: TRBV28
CDR3aa: CASSLGGGDYEQYF
CDR3nt: TGTGCCAGCAGTCTAGGGGGGGGCGACTACGAGCAGTACTTC

j_gene: TRBJ2-7
abundance: .
d_gene: TRBD2
v_gene: TRBV7-9
CDR3aa: CASSLSGLAGIEQYF
CDR3nt: TGTGCCAGCAGCTTATCGGGACTAGCGGGAATCGAGCAGTACTTC

j_gene: TRBJ2-1
abundance: .
d_gene: TRBD1
v_gene: TRBV4-1
CDR3aa: CASSPQTGTGLYNEQFF
CDR3nt: TGCGCCAGCAGCCCCCAGACTGGGACAGGACTCTACAATGAGCAGTTCTTC

j_gene: TRBJ2-5
abundance: .
d_gene: .
v_gene: TRBV7-9
CDR3aa: CASSLGGVRGETQYF
CDR3nt: TGTGCCAGCAGCTTAGGCGGGGTTCGGGGAGAGACCCAGTACTTC

j_gene: TRBJ1-6
abundance: .
d_gene: .
v_gene: TRBV7-6
CDR3aa: CASSNGNSPLHF
CDR3nt: TGTGCCAGCAGCAATGGGAATTCACCCCTCCACTTT

j_gene: TRBJ2-3
abundance: .
d_gene: TRBD2
v_gene: TRBV5-1
CDR3aa: CASSLPGLALADTQYF
CDR3nt: TGCGCCAGCAGCCTACCGGGACTAGCGCTTGCAGATACGCAGTATTTT

j_gene: TRBJ2-3
abundance: .
d_gene: .
v_gene: TRBV29-1
CDR3aa: CSVAVQGLTDTQYF
CDR3nt: TGCAGCGTTGCGGTCCAGGGCCTTACAGATACGCAGTATTTT

j_gene: TRBJ2-7
abundance: .
d_gene: TRBD2
v_gene: TRBV2
CDR3aa: CASSDFSGISYEQYF
CDR3nt: TGTGCCAGCAGTGATTTTAGCGGGATCTCCTACGAGCAGTACTTC

j_gene: TRBJ1-2
abundance: .
d_gene: .
v_gene: TRBV27
CDR3aa: CASSFRQNYGYTF
CDR3nt: TGTGCCAGCAGTTTCCGACAGAACTATGGCTACACCTTC

j_gene: TRBJ2-7
abundance: .
d_gene: .
v_gene: TRBV27
CDR3aa: CASSLSGTSYEQYF
CDR3nt: TGTGCCAGCAGTTTATCGGGAACCTCCTACGAGCAGTACTTC

j_gene: TRBJ2-7
abundance: .
d_gene: .
v_gene: TRBV27
CDR3aa: CASSLAAGLAYEQYF
CDR3nt: TGTGCCAGCAGTTTAGCCGCGGGGCTAGCCTACGAGCAGTACTTC

j_gene: TRBJ2-2
abundance: .
d_gene: .
v_gene: TRBV28
CDR3aa: CASSLLWGFTGELFF
CDR3nt: TGTGCCAGCAGTTTATTGTGGGGGTTCACCGGGGAGCTGTTTTTT

j_gene: TRBJ2-7
abundance: once
d_gene: TRBD2
v_gene: TRBV19
CDR3aa: CASSIAGGPGNEQYF
CDR3nt: TGTGCCAGTAGTATAGCGGGAGGGCCTGGGAACGAGCAGTACTTC

j_gene: TRBJ1-1
abundance: .
d_gene: .
v_gene: TRBV18
CDR3aa: CASSPARDEAFF
CDR3nt: TGTGCCAGCTCACCAGCTAGAGATGAAGCTTTCTTT

j_gene: TRBJ2-7
abundance: .
d_gene: .
v_gene: TRBV28
CDR3aa: CASSFSSRLYLGYEQYF
CDR3nt: TGTGCCAGCAGTTTTTCATCTAGACTATACCTTGGCTACGAGCAGTACTTC

j_gene: TRBJ2-7
abundance: .
d_gene: TRBD2
v_gene: TRBV30
CDR3aa: CAWSTAPVAGYEQYF
CDR3nt: TGTGCCTGGAGTACCGCCCCGGTAGCGGGATACGAGCAGTACTTC